The 26 T cell receptor beta chains in this list originate from one sample, sequenced in a study of low-dose radiotherapy and immunotherapy resistance in tumors (dated by TCRdb to between 2020 and 2023). TCRdb lists the instrument as Illumina HiSeq 2500. Superscript III and a set of TRAV- and TRBV-specific primers were used to synthesize first-strand cDNA, so that both TCRalpha and TCRbeta chains were covered. TCRs were amplified for 15 to 20 PCR cycles with Phusion, using a constant-region primer paired with the adapter attached to the V primers. The raw public reads went through TCRdb reprocessing: fastp at Q25, MiXCR clone calling, in-frame beta chains kept. Each CDR3 protein appears once, grouped with its most common genes and DNA. The sample profile shows tens of thousands of distinct CDR3 sequences; 25% to 40% of them were found once. The top ten hold 3.5% to 4% of the sample. This sample's time point label indicates: before trial treatment.

The material was PBMCs, obtained before treatment. These receptors came from a male donor with gallbladder cancer.

Of note for this clonotype: A far larger clone is one base from this, pointing to a likely read error. This chain uses TRBV29-1 with TRBJ2-1, with D uncertain. This CDR3 region has 12 residues. The germline CDR1 and CDR2 sequences are SQVTM and ANQGSEA. V shed 3 bases and J shed 10 bases, with 13 bases lying between them. The CDR3 DNA reads as TGCAGCGTTGAGGGCCGGAGCGACGAGCAGTTCTTC. Amino acid sequence: CSVEGRSDEQFF.

This clonotype was detected many times. The chain joins TRBV10-3 to TRBJ2-6; 10 nucleotides line up with TRBD1. Trimming took 2 bases from V and 0 from J; bases not matched to a gene: 7. This CDR3 is 19 amino acids long. The germline gives CDR1 ENHRY, CDR2 SYGVKD. The CDR3 region is CAISEGQGETYSGANVLTF. The CDR3 nucleotides are TGTGCCATCAGTGAGGGACAGGGGGAGACTTACTCTGGGGCCAACGTCCTGACTTTC.

Concerning this clonotype: With a much larger clone just one base away, this may be a read error. This chain links TRBV7-9 with TRBJ2-1; 9 bases align to TRBD2. This CDR3 has 15 amino acids. Germline loops: CDR1 SEHNR, CDR2 FQNEAQ (reference sequence). The V segment lost 5 bases and the J segment 12 bases; nucleotides outside the gene matches: 14. DNA of the CDR3: TGTGCCAGCAGCCCTCGCGGGGGGGGCTTGAGTGTGCAGTTCTTC. It translates to CASSPRGGGLSVQFF.

This clonotype was picked up many times. The V and J genes are TRBV10-1 and TRBJ2-7; 9 bases fit TRBD2. CDR1 is WNHNN, CDR2 SYGVQD, per germline (reference sequence). The CDR3 consists of 14 residues. V lost 4 bases, J lost 4 bases, and 5 bases stayed unmatched. CDR3 bases: TGCGCCAGCAGTGGAGCGGGGGGCCCGTACGAGCAGTACTTC. It is translated as CASSGAGGPYEQYF.

This clonotype has just one count. This likely traces to a read error, being one base from a far larger clone. The chain links TRBV29-1 to TRBJ2-1; 10 bases match TRBD1. Per the germline V gene, CDR1 is SQVTM and CDR2 is ANQGSEA. CDR3 length: 13 residues. The V and J ends lost 7 bases and 10 bases, in that order; junction bases with no gene match: 10. CDR3 DNA sequence: TGCAGCGCCCTGACAGGGGGCGGGTACGAGCAGTTCTTC. Translated: CSALTGGGYEQFF.

The rearrangement joins TRBV4-1 to TRBJ2-5; 10 bases map to TRBD2. CDR1 MGHRA and CDR2 YSYEKL come from the germline V gene. There are 16 residues in the CDR3. J lost 0 bases, V lost 0 bases, and 1 base had no gene match. CDR3 region: CASSQDTSGNQETQYF. The CDR3 DNA sequence: TGCGCCAGCAGCCAAGATACTAGCGGGAACCAAGAGACCCAGTACTTC.

This clonotype was counted ten times or more. V gene TRBV3-1 combines with J gene TRBJ2-1; D assignment may be TRBD1 or TRBD2 (5 bases each). The CDR3 has 13 amino acids. V lost 1 base to trimming and J lost 7 bases, with 8 bases between them. The germline CDR1 and CDR2 sequences are LGHDT and YNNKEL (reference sequence). The CDR3 spells CASSQGGKNEQFF. CDR3 DNA sequence: TGTGCCAGCAGCCAAGGGGGGAAAAATGAGCAGTTCTTC.

This clonotype appeared many times. The J gene is TRBJ2-5, the V gene TRBV6-1; 7 nucleotides agree with TRBD2. Germline-derived CDR1 and CDR2 are MNHNS and SASEGT. Trimming removed 5 bases from V and 1 base from J; junction bases left unmatched: 4. This CDR3 region has 14 residues. The CDR3 is CASSSGRAQETQYF. In nucleotides, the CDR3 is TGTGCCAGCAGTTCGGGGAGGGCCCAAGAGACCCAGTACTTC.

This clonotype was recorded many times. V usage is TRBV5-4 and J usage is TRBJ2-5; TRBD1 matches 10 bases. In germline, CDR1 is SGHNT, CDR2 YYREEE (reference sequence). CDR3 length equals 14 residues. The junction had 5 bases not matched to a gene; V was cut back by 4 bases and J by 5 bases. CDR3 DNA sequence: TGTGCCAGCAGCGGGACAGGGGTTAAGGAGACCCAGTACTTC. Amino acid sequence: CASSGTGVKETQYF.

This clonotype was picked up many times. The chain uses TRBV5-5 and TRBJ2-2, with D unresolved. Looked up from germline, CDR1 is SGHKS and CDR2 is YYEKEE (reference sequence). With 4 bases removed from V and 1 base from J, the gap between germline ends came to 11 bases. This CDR3 has 15 residues. The CDR3 region has the DNA TGTGCCAGCAGCCCCAATGGGCAGAACACCGGGGAGCTGTTTTTT. It codes for CASSPNGQNTGELFF.

This clonotype was counted a few times. The chain is built from TRBV24-1 and TRBJ2-3; 10 nucleotides line up with TRBD2. This CDR3 has 16 residues. The germline V gene encodes CDR1 KGHDR and CDR2 SFDVKD. With 4 bases clipped from V and 4 bases from J, the junction kept 7 bases outside the gene matches. The CDR3 DNA follows: TGTGCCACCAGTGACCCTAGCGGGAGATTCTCAGATACGCAGTATTTT. It translates to CATSDPSGRFSDTQYF.

In this sample, this clonotype turned up many times. The chain recombines TRBV27 with TRBJ1-1; D gene ambiguous. CDR3 length: 14 amino acids. Trimming left V 3 bases short and J 0 bases short, with 8 bases between. Germline V lookup: CDR1 MNHEY, CDR2 SMNVEV (reference sequence). The CDR3 region is CASSFTSLNTEAFF. CDR3 nucleotide sequence: TGTGCCAGCAGTTTTACCAGCCTGAACACTGAAGCTTTCTTT.

Ten or more counts support this clonotype. V gene TRBV23-1 combines with J gene TRBJ2-7; D perhaps matches TRBD1 (6 bases). TRBV23-1 falls under the ORF class, with uncertain function. The length of the CDR3 is 11 residues. Trimming removed 4 bases from V and 6 bases from J, with 7 bases in between. DNA for the CDR3: TGCGCCAGCAGTCGAGGGGGCGAGCAGTACTTC. This gives the protein CASSRGGEQYF.

This clonotype was seen only once. This rearrangement joins TRBV28 to TRBJ2-3, with D possibly matching TRBD2 (6 bases). The V gene's germline CDR1 is MDHEN and CDR2 SYDVKM. CDR3 length: 16 residues. Trimming left V 3 bases short and J 1 base short, with 14 bases between. This CDR3 reads CASSFSGWGGTDTQYF. The CDR3, as DNA: TGTGCCAGCAGTTTTTCAGGGTGGGGGGGCACAGATACGCAGTATTTT.

This clonotype has a count of ten or more. The chain is built from TRBV11-2 and TRBJ2-1, with 14 bases lining up with TRBD2. Unmatched junction bases numbered 1, after V lost 0 bases and J lost 9 bases. Germline values: CDR1 SGHAT, CDR2 FQNNGV. This CDR3 contains 15 residues. The CDR3 loop is CASSLDGLAGGEQFF. The CDR3 DNA is TGTGCCAGCAGCTTAGATGGACTAGCGGGAGGTGAGCAGTTCTTC. Complete variable domain (other parts from reference TRBV11-2 and TRBJ2-1): EAGVAQSPRYKIIEKRQSVAFWCNPISGHATLYWYQQILGQGPKLLIQFQNNGVVDDSQLPKDRFSAERLKGVDSTLKIQPAKLEDSAVYLCASSLDGLAGGEQFFGPGTRLTVL.

This clonotype was found a few times. The chain carries TRBV12-3 or TRBV12-4 and TRBJ2-7, with D perhaps matching TRBD1 (6 bases). Between the trimmed V and J ends, which lost 6 bases and 3 bases, there was a span of 15 bases. This CDR3 contains 14 residues. CDR3: CASSPTGSNYEQYF. The DNA of the CDR3 is TGTGCCAGCAGCCCGACAGGCTCCAACTACGAGCAGTACTTC.

This clonotype appeared many times. This chain joins TRBV21-1 and TRBJ1-1. TRBV21-1 is flagged as a pseudogene. CDR3 length: 14 residues. The CDR3 region has the DNA TGTGCCAGCAGTCGCGCCGCAAAGAGGGCTAGAGCTTTCTTT. Its protein is CASSRAAKRARAFF.

This clonotype was seen ten or more times. This rearrangement joins TRBV28 to TRBJ2-5; D is unclear. The CDR3 is 12 amino acids. V lost 2 bases and J lost 1, with 2 bases in between. Germline V lookup: CDR1 MDHEN, CDR2 SYDVKM. CDR3 protein: CASSLTQETQYF. In nucleotides, the CDR3 is TGTGCCAGCAGTTTAACCCAAGAGACCCAGTACTTC.

The rearrangement links TRBV5-1 to TRBJ2-4; the D is unclear. CDR3 length: 15 residues. CDR1 is SGHRS, CDR2 YFSETQ, per germline. The V and J ends lost 6 bases and 1 base respectively, with 14 bases between them. CDR3 protein: CASKYTWWAKNIQYF. The CDR3 bases are TGCGCCAGCAAGTATACGTGGTGGGCCAAAAACATTCAGTACTTC.

This clonotype appeared many times. The chain employs TRBV11-2 and TRBJ2-5; 7 bases fit TRBD2. Germline assignment: CDR1 SGHAT and CDR2 FQNNGV. This CDR3 is 16 amino acids long. V lost 2 bases, J lost 1 base, and 7 bases stayed unmatched. CDR3 DNA sequence: TGTGCCAGCAGCTTACCCGGGCGGGGGACCCAAGAGACCCAGTACTTC. Residues: CASSLPGRGTQETQYF.

To note about this clonotype: One base separates it from a far larger clone, so it is likely a read error. The chain combines TRBV7-3 with TRBJ2-2; tentatively, D is TRBD2 (6 bases). This CDR3 has 15 residues. Trimming took 0 bases from V and 2 from J, leaving 7 bases between them. From germline, CDR1 is SGHTA and CDR2 FQGTGA. The CDR3 DNA sequence: TGTGCCAGCAGCTTAACGGGGGGTAACACCGGGGAGCTGTTTTTT. As protein: CASSLTGGNTGELFF.

This clonotype was observed a few times. This probably arose from a read error, given a far larger clone one base away. The chain has TRBV12-3 or TRBV12-4 and TRBJ2-7, with 7 bases fitting TRBD1. Losses at the gene ends were 5 bases for V and 0 bases for J; bases not matched to a gene: 7. This CDR3 has 15 residues. The CDR3 region is CASSDARGSSYEQYF. DNA of the CDR3: TGTGCCAGCAGTGACGCCAGGGGGTCCTCCTACGAGCAGTACTTC.

This clonotype was counted ten times or more. The chain couples TRBV5-1 to TRBJ2-4; a possible D gene is TRBD1 (5 bases). This CDR3 is built from 12 residues. Germline CDR1 SGHRS, CDR2 YFSETQ. Trimming left V 2 bases short and J 6 bases short, with 6 bases between. The CDR3 loop reads CASSFDRNIQYF. CDR3 coding DNA: TGCGCCAGCAGCTTTGACAGAAACATTCAGTACTTC. Using reference TRBV5-1 and TRBJ2-4 for the parts outside the CDR3, the full variable domain is KAGVTQTPRYLIKTRGQQVTLSCSPISGHRSVSWYQQTPGQGLQFLFEYFSETQRNKGNFPGRFSGRQFSNSRSEMNVSTLELGDSALYLCASSFDRNIQYFGAGTRLSVL.

For this clonotype: The DNA is omitted, as the CDR3 cannot be located on it reliably, and the CDR3 follows TCRdb's listing. The chain recombines TRBV12-3 or TRBV12-4 with TRBJ1-3; the table names TRBD1, a call not compared with the DNA. The CDR3 contains 24 residues when both ends are counted. CDR3 in amino acids: CASTNQTSMYLCASRDSTGNTIYF.

The rearrangement joins TRBV5-1 to TRBJ2-6; D gene unclear. The CDR3 totals 16 residues. CDR1 is SGHRS and CDR2 is YFSETQ in the germline V gene. The germline V and J ends were trimmed by 7 bases and 2 bases, with 16 bases remaining between them. The CDR3 DNA reads as TGCGCCAGCTGGCCCGGCGGTGGGCCTGGGGCCAACGTCCTGACTTTC. Its protein is CASWPGGGPGANVLTF.

This clonotype was seen a handful of times. J is TRBJ1-6 and V is TRBV12-5, with D possibly matching TRBD1 (6 bases). Trimming pared 6 bases from V and 7 bases from J, leaving 13 bases between. Germline V lookup: CDR1 LGHNT, CDR2 FRNRAP. This CDR3 comprises 14 residues. This chain's CDR3 is CASGPDSVNSPLHF. CDR3 in DNA: TGTGCTAGTGGACCGGACAGTGTAAATTCACCCCTCCACTTT.